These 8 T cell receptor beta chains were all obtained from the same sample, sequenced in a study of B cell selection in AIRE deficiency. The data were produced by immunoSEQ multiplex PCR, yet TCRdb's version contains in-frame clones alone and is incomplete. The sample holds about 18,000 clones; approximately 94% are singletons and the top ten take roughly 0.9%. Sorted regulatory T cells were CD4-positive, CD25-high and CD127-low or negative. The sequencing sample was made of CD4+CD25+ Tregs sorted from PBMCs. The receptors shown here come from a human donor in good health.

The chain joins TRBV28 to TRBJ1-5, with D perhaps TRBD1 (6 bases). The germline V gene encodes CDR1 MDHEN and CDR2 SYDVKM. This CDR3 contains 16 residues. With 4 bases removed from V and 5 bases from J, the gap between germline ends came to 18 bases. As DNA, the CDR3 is TGTGCCAGCAGTTCTCCGGGACAAGGTTCCTATCAGCCCCAGCATTTT. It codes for CASSSPGQGSYQPQHF. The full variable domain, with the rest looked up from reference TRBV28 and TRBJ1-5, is DVKVTQSSRYLVKRTGEKVFLECVQDMDHENMFWYRQDPGLGLRLIYFSYDVKMKEKGDIPEGYSVSREKKERFSLILESASTNQTSMYLCASSSPGQGSYQPQHFGDGTRLSIL.

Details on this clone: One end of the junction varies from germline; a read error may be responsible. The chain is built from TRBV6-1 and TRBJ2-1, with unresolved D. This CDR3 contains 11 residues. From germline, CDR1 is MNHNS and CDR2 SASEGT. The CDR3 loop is CAGRRNNEQFF. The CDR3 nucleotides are TGTGCCGGCAGACGAAACAATGAGCAGTTCTTC.

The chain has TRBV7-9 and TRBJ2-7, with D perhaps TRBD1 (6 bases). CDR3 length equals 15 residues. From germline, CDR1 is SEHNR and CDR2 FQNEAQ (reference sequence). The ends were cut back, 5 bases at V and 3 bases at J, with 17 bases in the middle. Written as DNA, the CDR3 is TGTGCCAGCAGCCAGGGGTACCCGGGCAACTACGAGCAGTACTTC. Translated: CASSQGYPGNYEQYF.

As DNA, the CDR3 is TGTGCCAGCAGCTACAACCGGGACGGGGGCAACACCATATATTTT. It is translated as CASSYNRDGGNTIYF. V usage is TRBV7-2 and J usage is TRBJ1-3, with D perhaps TRBD1 (6 bases). This CDR3 has 15 amino acids. CDR1 and CDR2 (germline): SGHTA, FQGNSA. V was cut by 4 bases and J by 7 bases, with 17 bases left in between.

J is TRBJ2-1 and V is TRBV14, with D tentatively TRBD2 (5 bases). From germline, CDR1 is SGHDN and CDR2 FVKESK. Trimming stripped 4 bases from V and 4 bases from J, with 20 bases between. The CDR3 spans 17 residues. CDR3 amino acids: CASSRTRYTLGYNEQFF. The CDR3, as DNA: TGTGCCAGCAGCCGGACTCGTTATACGCTGGGGTACAATGAGCAGTTCTTC. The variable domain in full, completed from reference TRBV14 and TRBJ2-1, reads EAGVTQFPSHSVIEKGQTVTLRCDPISGHDNLYWYRRVMGKEIKFLLHFVKESKQDESGMPNNRFLAERTGGTYSTLKVQPAELEDSGVYFCASSRTRYTLGYNEQFFGPGTRLTVL.

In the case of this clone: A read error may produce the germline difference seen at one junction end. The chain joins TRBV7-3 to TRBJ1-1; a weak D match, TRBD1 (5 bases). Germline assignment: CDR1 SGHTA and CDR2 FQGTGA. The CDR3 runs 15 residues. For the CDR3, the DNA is TGTGCCAGAAGCTTAGCTGGGGGTCTGAACACTGAAGCTTTCTTT. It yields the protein CARSLAGGLNTEAFF. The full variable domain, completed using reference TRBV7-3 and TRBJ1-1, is GAGVSQTPSNKVTEKGKYVELRCDPISGHTALYWYRQSLGQGPEFLIYFQGTGAADDSGLPNDRFFAVRPEGSVSTLKIQRTERGDSAVYLCARSLAGGLNTEAFFGQGTRLTVV.

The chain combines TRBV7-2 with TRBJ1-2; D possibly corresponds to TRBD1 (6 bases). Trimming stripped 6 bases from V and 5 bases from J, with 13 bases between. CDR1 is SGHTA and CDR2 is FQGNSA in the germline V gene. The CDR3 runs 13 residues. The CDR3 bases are TGTGCCAGCAGTCCCGGACAGCGTTATGGCTACACCTTC. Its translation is CASSPGQRYGYTF.

The CDR3 region is CASSKFTSEDTQYF. For the CDR3, the DNA is TGTGCCAGCAGCAAGTTTACTAGCGAAGATACGCAGTATTTT. The J gene is TRBJ2-3, the V gene TRBV11-2; TRBD2 matches 7 bases. In germline, CDR1 is SGHAT, CDR2 FQNNGV. The CDR3 contains 14 residues. Germline trimming cut 5 bases from V and 5 bases from J; bases unmatched to any gene: 7.